This T cell receptor (beta chain) was recorded in a study of blood T cell repertoires in COVID-19. Clones were sequenced by immunoSEQ multiplex PCR, and TCRdb holds only the in-frame ones, with some missing. The sample has 240,000 or so clones, about 82% seen once. The CDR3 length is 16 residues. Germline V CDR1 and CDR2: LGHNA, YNFKEQ. The J segment lost 1 base and the V segment lost 4 bases, leaving 6 bases of the junction unmatched. J is TRBJ1-5 and V is TRBV4-2; TRBD1 agrees at 8 bases. The TCR originated in a woman in her 50s who had recovered from COVID-19. Sequences were obtained from PBMCs or T cells enriched from blood (not recorded which). In DNA form, the CDR3 reads TGTGCCAGCAGCCTCTCGACAGGGGACAGCAATCAGCCCCAGCATTTT. Protein product: CASSLSTGDSNQPQHF.